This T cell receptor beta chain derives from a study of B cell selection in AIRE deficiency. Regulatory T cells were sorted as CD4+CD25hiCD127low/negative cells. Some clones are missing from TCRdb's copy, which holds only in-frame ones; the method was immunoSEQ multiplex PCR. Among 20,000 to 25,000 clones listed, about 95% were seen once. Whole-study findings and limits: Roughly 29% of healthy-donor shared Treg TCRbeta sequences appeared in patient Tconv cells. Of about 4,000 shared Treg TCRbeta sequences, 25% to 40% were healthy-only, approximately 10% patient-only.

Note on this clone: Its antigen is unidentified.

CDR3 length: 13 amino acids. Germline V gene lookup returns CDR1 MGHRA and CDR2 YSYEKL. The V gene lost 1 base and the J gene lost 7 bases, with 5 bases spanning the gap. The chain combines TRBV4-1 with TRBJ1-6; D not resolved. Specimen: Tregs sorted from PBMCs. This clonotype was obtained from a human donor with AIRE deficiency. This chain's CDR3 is CASSQGFNSPLHF. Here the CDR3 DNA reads TGCGCCAGCAGCCAAGGTTTCAATTCACCCCTCCACTTT.